Presented here are 12 T cell receptor beta chains from one specimen sequenced in a study of cytomegalovirus exposure and HLA in healthy donors. Some clones are missing from TCRdb's copy, which holds only in-frame ones; the method was immunoSEQ multiplex PCR. The table includes more than 140,000 clones, 85% to 90% detected once. The material sequenced was PBMCs. These receptor sequences come from a woman between 18 and 30 years old in good health and CMV-seropositive.

V and J are TRBV28 and TRBJ2-7; TRBD2 agrees at 9 bases. Trimming cost V 4 bases and J 4 bases; bases outside gene matches: 14. The V gene's germline CDR1 is MDHEN and CDR2 SYDVKM. The CDR3 consists of 17 residues. This chain's CDR3 is CASSSSAIAGVGYEQYF. The CDR3 DNA follows: TGTGCCAGCAGTTCCTCAGCGATAGCGGGAGTTGGTTACGAGCAGTACTTC.

The chain links TRBV6-1 to TRBJ1-1; TRBD1 might be the D (6 bases). CDR1 and CDR2 (germline): MNHNS, SASEGT. The CDR3 is made up of 14 amino acids. V lost 2 bases to trimming and J lost 1 base, with 8 bases between them. The CDR3 region is CASSETRGNTEAFF. CDR3 coding DNA: TGTGCCAGCAGTGAAACCAGGGGGAACACTGAAGCTTTCTTT.

CDR3 coding DNA: TGTGCCACCAGCAGACAACTTAGCGGGAGCCTATACGAGCAGTACTTC. Translating it yields CATSRQLSGSLYEQYF. This chain links TRBV15 with TRBJ2-7, with TRBD2 matching 9 bases. The ends lost 2 bases at V and 4 bases at J; junction bases unmatched: 9. There are 16 residues in the CDR3. Germline-derived CDR1 and CDR2 are LNHNV and YYDKDF (reference sequence).

This chain connects TRBV5-4 to TRBJ2-7; a possible D gene is TRBD1 (6 bases). V was pared by 1 base and J by 2 bases, with 13 bases between. Germline CDR1 and CDR2: SGHNT and YYREEE (reference sequence). The CDR3 consists of 15 residues. The CDR3 here is CASSLKKDRPYEQYF. The CDR3 region has the DNA TGTGCCAGCAGCTTGAAAAAGGACAGACCCTACGAGCAGTACTTC.

The genes are TRBV5-1 and TRBJ2-3; 7 positions match TRBD2. The germline V gene encodes CDR1 SGHRS and CDR2 YFSETQ. The junction had 4 bases not matched to a gene; V was cut back by 0 bases and J by 0 bases. The CDR3 is made up of 16 amino acids. CDR3 residues: CASSLGASGSTDTQYF. CDR3 DNA sequence: TGCGCCAGCAGCTTGGGAGCTAGCGGCAGCACAGATACGCAGTATTTT. Together with reference TRBV5-1 and TRBJ2-3, the CDR3 gives the full variable domain: KAGVTQTPRYLIKTRGQQVTLSCSPISGHRSVSWYQQTPGQGLQFLFEYFSETQRNKGNFPGRFSGRQFSNSRSEMNVSTLELGDSALYLCASSLGASGSTDTQYFGPGTRLTVL.

This sequence joins TRBV6-5 and TRBJ2-7; D might be TRBD2 (5 bases). In germline, CDR1 is MNHEY, CDR2 SVGAGI. The CDR3 has 13 amino acids. Trimming pared 5 bases from V and 4 bases from J, leaving 12 bases between. The CDR3 is CASSSGLKYEQYF. The DNA of the CDR3 is TGTGCCAGCAGTAGCGGACTCAAGTACGAGCAGTACTTC.

The chain couples TRBV19 to TRBJ2-5; tentatively, D is TRBD2 (6 bases). V lost 1 base and J lost 0, with 12 bases in between. The CDR3 loop spans 16 amino acids. The V gene's germline CDR1 is LNHDA and CDR2 SQIVND (reference sequence). The CDR3 loop is CASSIVTSRYQETQYF. In nucleotides, the CDR3 is TGTGCCAGTAGTATAGTAACTAGCCGGTACCAAGAGACCCAGTACTTC.

This clone was picked up one time. The chain is built from TRBV10-3 and TRBJ2-7, with TRBD2 matching 11 bases. The CDR3 runs 16 residues. V lost 4 bases to trimming and J lost 0 bases; unmatched junction nucleotides: 5. Germline CDR1 ENHRY, CDR2 SYGVKD. The CDR3 DNA is TGTGCCATCAGTGCCCGACTAGCGGGAAGCTCCTACGAGCAGTACTTC. Protein: CAISARLAGSSYEQYF.

This clone has a single count. This chain uses TRBV2 with TRBJ2-2, with D possibly matching TRBD2 (6 bases). This CDR3 spans 16 amino acids. Germline assignment: CDR1 SNHLY and CDR2 FYNNEI. Between the trimmed V and J ends, which lost 4 bases and 4 bases, there was a span of 16 bases. Written as DNA, the CDR3 is TGTGCCAGCAGTGCTTGGCCCGCGGAGGGCACCGGGGAGCTGTTTTTT. This codes for CASSAWPAEGTGELFF.

This chain connects TRBV5-1 to TRBJ1-1; weak D call: TRBD1 (5 bases). Germline V gene sequence: CDR1 SGHRS, CDR2 YFSETQ. This CDR3 is 15 amino acids long. The V end lost 0 bases, the J end lost 3 bases, and 12 bases lay between the germline ends. The CDR3 protein is CASSLGAGSDTEAFF. The CDR3 nucleotides read TGCGCCAGCAGCTTGGGGGCAGGGTCGGACACTGAAGCTTTCTTT.

In this sample, this clone turned up once. The J gene is TRBJ2-7, the V gene TRBV11-2; TRBD1 is a possible D gene (5 bases). Trimming cost V 5 bases and J 0 bases, with 11 bases left between them. Germline V CDR1 and CDR2: SGHAT, FQNNGV. CDR3 length equals 14 residues. The CDR3 DNA reads TGTGCCAGCAGCGTTCCAGGGTTCTCCTACGAGCAGTACTTC. Translation: CASSVPGFSYEQYF. The full variable domain, with the rest looked up from reference TRBV11-2 and TRBJ2-7, is EAGVAQSPRYKIIEKRQSVAFWCNPISGHATLYWYQQILGQGPKLLIQFQNNGVVDDSQLPKDRFSAERLKGVDSTLKIQPAKLEDSAVYLCASSVPGFSYEQYFGPGTRLTVT.

The genes are TRBV28 and TRBJ2-5; 8 nucleotides line up with TRBD1. Germline lookup yields CDR1 MDHEN and CDR2 SYDVKM. Trimming removed 5 bases from V and 6 bases from J; junction bases left unmatched: 11. This CDR3 is 15 amino acids long. CDR3 sequence (DNA): TGTGCCAGCAGTATTTCGGACAGGGTGTACAAGACCCAGTACTTC. Its protein is CASSISDRVYKTQYF.